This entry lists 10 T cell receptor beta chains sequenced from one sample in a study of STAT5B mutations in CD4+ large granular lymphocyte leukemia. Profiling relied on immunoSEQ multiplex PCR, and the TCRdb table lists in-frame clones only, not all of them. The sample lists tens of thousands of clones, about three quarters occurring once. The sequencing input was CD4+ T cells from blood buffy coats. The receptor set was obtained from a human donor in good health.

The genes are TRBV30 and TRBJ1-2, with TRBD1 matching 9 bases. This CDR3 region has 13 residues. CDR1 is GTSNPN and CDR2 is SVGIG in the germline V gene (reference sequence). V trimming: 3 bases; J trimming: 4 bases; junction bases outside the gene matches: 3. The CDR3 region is CAWRTGGVYGYTF. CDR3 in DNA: TGTGCCTGGAGAACAGGGGGCGTCTATGGCTACACCTTC.

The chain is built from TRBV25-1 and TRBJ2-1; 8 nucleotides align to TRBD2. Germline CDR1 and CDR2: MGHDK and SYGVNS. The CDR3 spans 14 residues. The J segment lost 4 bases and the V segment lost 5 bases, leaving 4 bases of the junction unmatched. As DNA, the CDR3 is TGTGCCAGCAGTAGGCGGGGGGCATACAATGAGCAGTTCTTC. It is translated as CASSRRGAYNEQFF.

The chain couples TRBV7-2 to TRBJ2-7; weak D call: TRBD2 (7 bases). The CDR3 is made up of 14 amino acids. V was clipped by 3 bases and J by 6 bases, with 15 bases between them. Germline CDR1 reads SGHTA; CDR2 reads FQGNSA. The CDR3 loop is CASSFLGGGSEQYF. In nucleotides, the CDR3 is TGTGCCAGCAGCTTTCTGGGAGGGGGTTCCGAGCAGTACTTC.

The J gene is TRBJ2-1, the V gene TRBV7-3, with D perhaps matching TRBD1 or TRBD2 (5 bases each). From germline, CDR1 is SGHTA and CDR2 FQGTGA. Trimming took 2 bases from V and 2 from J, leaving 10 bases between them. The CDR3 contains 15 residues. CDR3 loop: CASSLSWGPYNEQFF. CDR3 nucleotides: TGTGCCAGCAGCTTATCTTGGGGACCCTACAATGAGCAGTTCTTC.

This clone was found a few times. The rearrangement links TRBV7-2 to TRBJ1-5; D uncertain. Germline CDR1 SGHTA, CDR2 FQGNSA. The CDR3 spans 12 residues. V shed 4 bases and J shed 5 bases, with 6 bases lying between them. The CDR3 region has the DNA TGTGCCAGCAGCTACCGGGATCAGCCCCAGCATTTT. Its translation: CASSYRDQPQHF.

The CDR3 loop reads CASSAQGIKEKLFF. DNA of the CDR3: TGCGCCAGCAGCGCTCAGGGGATTAAAGAAAAACTGTTTTTT. J is TRBJ1-4 and V is TRBV5-1, with D perhaps TRBD1 (6 bases). Trimming removed 4 bases from V and 8 bases from J, with 15 bases in between. The CDR3 contains 14 residues. Germline CDR1 SGHRS, CDR2 YFSETQ.

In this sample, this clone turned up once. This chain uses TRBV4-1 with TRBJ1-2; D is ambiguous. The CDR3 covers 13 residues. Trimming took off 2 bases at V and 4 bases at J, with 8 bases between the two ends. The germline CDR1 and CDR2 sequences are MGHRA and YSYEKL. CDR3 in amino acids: CASSQTRVYGYTF. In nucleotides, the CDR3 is TGCGCCAGCAGCCAAACGAGAGTCTATGGCTACACCTTC.

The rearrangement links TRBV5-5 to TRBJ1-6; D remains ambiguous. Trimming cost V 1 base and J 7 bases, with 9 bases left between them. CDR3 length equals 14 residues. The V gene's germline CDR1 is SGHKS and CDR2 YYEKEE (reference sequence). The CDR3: CASSLILENSPLHF. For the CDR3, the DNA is TGTGCCAGCAGCTTGATTTTGGAAAATTCACCCCTCCACTTT.

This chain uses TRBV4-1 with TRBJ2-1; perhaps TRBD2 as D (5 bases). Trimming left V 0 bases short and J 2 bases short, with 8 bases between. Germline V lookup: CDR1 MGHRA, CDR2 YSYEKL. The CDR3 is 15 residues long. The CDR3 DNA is TGCGCCAGCAGCCAAGATTGGGGAGCCTACAATGAGCAGTTCTTC. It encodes CASSQDWGAYNEQFF.

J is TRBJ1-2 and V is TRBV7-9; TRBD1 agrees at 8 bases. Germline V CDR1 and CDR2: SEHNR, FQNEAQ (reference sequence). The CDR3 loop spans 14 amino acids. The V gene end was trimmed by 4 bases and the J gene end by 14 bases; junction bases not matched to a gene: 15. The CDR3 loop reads CASSSSKTGVVGTF. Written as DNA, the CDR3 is TGTGCCAGCAGCTCTTCCAAGACAGGGGTGGTCGGAACCTTC.